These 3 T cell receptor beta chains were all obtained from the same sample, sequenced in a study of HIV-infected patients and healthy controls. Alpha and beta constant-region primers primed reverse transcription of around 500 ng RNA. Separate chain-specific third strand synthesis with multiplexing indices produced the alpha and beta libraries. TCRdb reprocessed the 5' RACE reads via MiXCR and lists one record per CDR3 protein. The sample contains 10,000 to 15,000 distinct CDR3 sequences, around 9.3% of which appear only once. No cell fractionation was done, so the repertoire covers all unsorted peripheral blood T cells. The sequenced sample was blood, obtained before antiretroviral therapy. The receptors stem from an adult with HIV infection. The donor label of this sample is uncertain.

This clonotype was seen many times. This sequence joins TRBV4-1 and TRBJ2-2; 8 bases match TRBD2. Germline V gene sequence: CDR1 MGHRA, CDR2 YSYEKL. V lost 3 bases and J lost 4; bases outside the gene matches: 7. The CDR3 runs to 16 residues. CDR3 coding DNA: TGCGCCAGCAGCCAGAGAGCGGGAGAGGTCACCGGGGAGCTGTTTTTT. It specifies CASSQRAGEVTGELFF.

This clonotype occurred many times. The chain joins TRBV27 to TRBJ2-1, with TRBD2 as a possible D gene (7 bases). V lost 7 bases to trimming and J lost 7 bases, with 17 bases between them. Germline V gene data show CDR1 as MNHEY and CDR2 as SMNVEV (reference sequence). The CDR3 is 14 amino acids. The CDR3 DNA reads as TGTGCCAGCACTAGAGGGGGGGGTAGGAATGAGCAGTTCTTC. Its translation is CASTRGGGRNEQFF.

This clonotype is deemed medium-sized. The CDR3 reads CSASGTGGYEQYF. The CDR3 coding sequence is TGCAGTGCTTCCGGGACAGGGGGCTACGAGCAGTACTTC. The chain carries TRBV20-1 and TRBJ2-7; 11 bases match TRBD1. J gave up 3 bases and V 5 bases, and 3 bases lay outside the gene matches. The CDR3 contains 13 residues. Looked up from germline, CDR1 is DFQATT and CDR2 is SNEGSKA (reference sequence).